The 24 T cell receptor beta chains presented below share a single source sample, sequenced in a study of human T cells and chemical hapten exposure. TCRdb itself ran the RACE reads through MiXCR, one entry per CDR3 protein. The sample contains tens of thousands of distinct CDR3 sequences, about 11% of which appear only once. This sample's time point: patch test 1, 2 weeks after DPC sensitization. Treatment defined: therapeutic diphenylcyclopropenone sensitization with weekly scalp DPC. The specimen comprised whole blood, sampled in connection with sensitization to the hapten diphenylcyclopropenone (DPC). Receptor source: a man in his forties with alopecia areata. Some clones in this sample may be carry-over from other donors' samples.

The count of this clonotype is one. The rearrangement joins TRBV10-3 to TRBJ2-7, with TRBD2 as a possible D gene (6 bases). The CDR3 covers 15 residues. The germline gives CDR1 ENHRY, CDR2 SYGVKD. The V end was cut by 2 bases, the J end by 3 bases, with 14 bases between. The CDR3 sequence: CAISEHGGVGYEQYF. DNA of the CDR3: TGTGCCATCAGTGAGCACGGCGGGGTCGGCTACGAGCAGTACTTC.

CDR3 DNA: TGTGCCTGGAGCCGGACTAGCGGGGGCTACAATGAGCAGTTCTTC. This codes for CAWSRTSGGYNEQFF. The rearrangement joins TRBV30 to TRBJ2-1; 13 positions match TRBD2. The CDR3 sequence is 15 residues long. J was trimmed by 3 bases and V by 3 bases; bases with no gene match: 2. Germline loops: CDR1 GTSNPN, CDR2 SVGIG (reference sequence).

The V and J genes are TRBV6-2 or TRBV6-3 and TRBJ2-1; 11 bases agree with TRBD2. Germline trimming cut 6 bases from V and 5 bases from J; bases unmatched to any gene: 6. The CDR3 loop spans 15 amino acids. The germline gives CDR1 MNHEY, CDR2 SVGEGT. The CDR3 loop reads CASSRTSGPNNEQFF. The CDR3 nucleotides are TGTGCCAGCAGCCGGACTAGCGGGCCGAACAATGAGCAGTTCTTC.

This clonotype appeared a few times. This sequence joins TRBV28 and TRBJ2-2; either TRBD1 or TRBD2 may fit D (7 bases each). CDR3 length: 14 residues. CDR1 is MDHEN, CDR2 SYDVKM, per germline. V lost 7 bases and J 0 bases, leaving 9 bases between the germline ends. CDR3 residues: CASTGGANTGELFF. The CDR3 DNA sequence: TGTGCCAGCACAGGGGGGGCGAACACCGGGGAGCTGTTTTTT.

Only a few counts were recorded for this clonotype. The chain carries TRBV20-1 and TRBJ1-4; a possible D gene is TRBD1 (5 bases). The germline V and J ends were trimmed by 4 bases and 7 bases, with 10 bases remaining between them. Per the germline V gene, CDR1 is DFQATT and CDR2 is SNEGSKA (reference sequence). The CDR3 is made up of 12 amino acids. The CDR3 DNA follows: TGCAGTGCTAATGGGGGGATTGAAAAACTGTTTTTT. It translates to CSANGGIEKLFF.

This clonotype is judged medium-sized. The J gene is TRBJ2-7, the V gene TRBV29-1; D gene unclear. This CDR3 contains 13 residues. The germline V gene has CDR1 SQVTM and CDR2 ANQGSEA. With 4 bases removed from V and 1 base from J, the gap between germline ends came to 11 bases. Here the CDR3 reads CSVAVGISYEQYF. CDR3 in DNA: TGCAGCGTTGCCGTGGGAATATCCTACGAGCAGTACTTC.

The chain links TRBV6-5 to TRBJ2-3, with 7 positions matching TRBD1. In germline, CDR1 is MNHEY, CDR2 SVGAGI. With 6 bases clipped from V and 1 base from J, the junction kept 4 bases outside the gene matches. This CDR3 comprises 14 residues. The CDR3 region is CASSRDRGTDTQYF. The CDR3 nucleotides are TGTGCCAGCAGCCGGGACAGAGGCACAGATACGCAGTATTTT.

This clonotype has only a few counts. J is TRBJ2-3 and V is TRBV6-5; D is perhaps TRBD2 (5 bases). The V gene's germline CDR1 is MNHEY and CDR2 SVGAGI. V lost 2 bases and J 1 base, leaving 10 bases between the germline ends. The CDR3 covers 15 residues. CDR3 protein: CASSYAAGRTDTQYF. CDR3 DNA: TGTGCCAGCAGTTACGCGGCGGGCCGCACAGATACGCAGTATTTT.

The rearrangement uses TRBV10-3 and TRBJ2-5, with unresolved D. Germline CDR1 ENHRY, CDR2 SYGVKD. The V gene lost 5 bases and the J gene lost 1 base, with 11 bases spanning the gap. The CDR3 has 14 residues. CDR3 DNA: TGTGCCATCAGTCTCTCGGACGGCCAAGAGACCCAGTACTTC. Translation gives CAISLSDGQETQYF.

This clonotype was picked up a small number of times. V gene TRBV6-6 combines with J gene TRBJ1-4, with D hard to call. Germline CDR1 is MNHNY and CDR2 is SVGAGI (reference sequence). V lost 7 bases and J 7 bases, leaving 13 bases between the germline ends. The CDR3 is made up of 13 amino acids. CDR3: CASIIGSGEKLFF. CDR3 bases: TGTGCCAGCATCATCGGGTCGGGTGAAAAACTGTTTTTT.

The chain employs TRBV10-3 and TRBJ1-1; unclear D gene. The V gene lost 7 bases and the J gene lost 1 base, with 10 bases spanning the gap. The CDR3 runs to 13 residues. From germline, CDR1 is ENHRY and CDR2 SYGVKD. The CDR3 nucleotides are TGTGCCATCAATCCCGGTCAGAACACTGAAGCTTTCTTT. This gives the protein CAINPGQNTEAFF.

This clonotype has only a few counts. The rearrangement uses TRBV4-3 and TRBJ1-2, with D hard to call. Germline CDR1 is LGHNA and CDR2 is YSLEER. Trimming removed 1 base from V and 2 bases from J, with 11 bases in between. CDR3 length: 15 residues. Here the CDR3 reads CASSQVTTDNYGYTF. The CDR3 nucleotides read TGCGCCAGCAGCCAAGTGACGACCGACAACTATGGCTACACCTTC.

The chain uses TRBV7-2 and TRBJ2-3, with 8 bases that match TRBD2. CDR1 and CDR2 (germline): SGHTA, FQGNSA. This CDR3 is built from 19 residues. V shed 3 bases and J 0 bases; nucleotides not matched to a gene: 14. Written as DNA, the CDR3 is TGTGCCAGCAGCTTTAGGATGGCGGGAGGTTCCTCTAGCACAGATACGCAGTATTTT. Its protein is CASSFRMAGGSSSTDTQYF. Based on the CDR3 plus reference TRBV7-2 and TRBJ2-3, the full variable domain is GAGVSQSPSNKVTEKGKDVELRCDPISGHTALYWYRQSLGQGLEFLIYFQGNSAPDKSGLPSDRFSAERTGGSVSTLTIQRTQQEDSAVYLCASSFRMAGGSSSTDTQYFGPGTRLTVL.

The rearrangement uses TRBV5-1 and TRBJ2-3, with 8 positions matching TRBD1. Germline trimming cut 0 bases from V and 0 bases from J; bases unmatched to any gene: 6. This CDR3 spans 17 amino acids. The germline gives CDR1 SGHRS, CDR2 YFSETQ. In nucleotides, the CDR3 is TGCGCCAGCAGCTTGGCTCGGACAGGGACTAGCACAGATACGCAGTATTTT. This translates into CASSLARTGTSTDTQYF.

This clonotype was recorded at least ten times. The chain is built from TRBV6-5 and TRBJ2-7, with a tentative D call TRBD1 (6 bases). This CDR3 spans 14 amino acids. Trimming took off 0 bases at V and 2 bases at J, with 8 bases between the two ends. CDR1 MNHEY and CDR2 SVGAGI come from the germline V gene. CDR3: CASSYSQGAYEQYF. The CDR3 bases are TGTGCCAGCAGTTACTCACAGGGTGCCTACGAGCAGTACTTC.

V and J are TRBV2 and TRBJ1-2; 8 bases map to TRBD1. The V and J ends lost 4 bases and 5 bases, in that order; junction bases with no gene match: 6. From germline, CDR1 is SNHLY and CDR2 FYNNEI. CDR3 length equals 14 residues. CDR3 region: CASSVSQGAYGYTF. CDR3 DNA sequence: TGTGCCAGCAGTGTCTCCCAGGGGGCTTATGGCTACACCTTC.

The CDR3 loop is CSARLQTSGTNEQFF. Here the CDR3 DNA reads TGCAGTGCTAGGTTGCAGACTAGCGGGACCAATGAGCAGTTCTTC. The chain couples TRBV20-1 to TRBJ2-1; 11 nucleotides match TRBD2. The CDR3 is 15 residues long. The V and J ends lost 3 bases and 6 bases, in that order; junction bases with no gene match: 7. Looked up from germline, CDR1 is DFQATT and CDR2 is SNEGSKA (reference sequence).

This clonotype has only a few counts. The V and J genes are TRBV30 and TRBJ2-2; 9 bases are shared with TRBD2. The CDR3 has 15 residues. V lost 3 bases, J lost 3 bases, and 5 bases stayed unmatched. Germline V gene sequence: CDR1 GTSNPN, CDR2 SVGIG (reference sequence). CDR3 nucleotides: TGTGCCTGGAGCGCGGGACTAGCTTACACCGGGGAGCTGTTTTTT. This gives the protein CAWSAGLAYTGELFF.

The rearrangement joins TRBV6-6 to TRBJ1-1; TRBD1 agrees at 7 bases. Germline V CDR1 and CDR2: MNHNY, SVGAGI (reference sequence). V trimming: 5 bases; J trimming: 2 bases; junction bases outside the gene matches: 14. The CDR3 totals 17 residues. The CDR3 DNA reads TGTGCCAGCAGTCAGGGGGGGGCAGTAAATATAAACACTGAAGCTTTCTTT. This codes for CASSQGGAVNINTEAFF.

At least ten counts were recorded for this clonotype. The V and J genes are TRBV19 and TRBJ1-1; possibly TRBD1 for D (6 bases). The germline gives CDR1 LNHDA, CDR2 SQIVND (reference sequence). The CDR3 sequence is 15 residues long. Deletions cut 3 bases from V and 3 bases from J, with 14 bases between. CDR3 in amino acids: CASSMWGARHTEAFF. The CDR3 DNA reads as TGTGCCAGTAGTATGTGGGGGGCGCGTCACACTGAAGCTTTCTTT.

This clonotype appeared many times. V and J are TRBV28 and TRBJ1-5; unclear D gene. Trimming left V 6 bases short and J 6 bases short, with 6 bases between. The germline V gene has CDR1 MDHEN and CDR2 SYDVKM. The CDR3 is 11 residues long. CDR3 nucleotide sequence: TGTGCCAGCAGCTCGGGTCAGCCCCAGCATTTT. It translates to CASSSGQPQHF.

Only a few counts were recorded for this clonotype. CDR3 DNA: TGTGCCAGCAGTTTTAGCCGAGGGGCAGAGCAGTTCTTC. Amino acids: CASSFSRGAEQFF. The rearrangement links TRBV12-3 or TRBV12-4 to TRBJ2-1; D is possibly TRBD1 or TRBD2 (5 bases each). Trimming cost V 3 bases and J 10 bases, with 13 bases left between them. This CDR3 contains 13 residues.

This clonotype has only a few counts. The V call is TRBV12-3 or TRBV12-4, the J call TRBJ2-2; unclear D gene. Trimming removed 5 bases from V and 6 bases from J, with 4 bases in between. The CDR3 contains 11 residues. This CDR3 is CASSTSGELFF. Here the CDR3 DNA reads TGTGCCAGCAGTACGTCCGGGGAGCTGTTTTTT.

This clonotype was counted many times. The rearrangement joins TRBV28 to TRBJ1-1; possibly TRBD1 for D (6 bases). The CDR3 sequence is 13 residues long. Trimming took 5 bases from V and 9 from J, leaving 16 bases between them. Germline loops: CDR1 MDHEN, CDR2 SYDVKM. The CDR3 DNA reads TGTGCCAGCAGTCCGCCGACAGGTTTCAAAGCTTTCTTT. Translating it yields CASSPPTGFKAFF.